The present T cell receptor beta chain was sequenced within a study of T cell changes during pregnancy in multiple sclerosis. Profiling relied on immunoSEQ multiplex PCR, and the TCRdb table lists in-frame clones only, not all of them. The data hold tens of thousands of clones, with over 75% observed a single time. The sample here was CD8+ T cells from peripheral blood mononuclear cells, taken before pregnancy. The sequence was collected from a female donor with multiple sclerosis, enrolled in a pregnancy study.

This CDR3 is CASSTSGEGTGELFF. CDR3 nucleotide sequence: TGTGCCAGCAGCACTAGCGGAGAGGGCACCGGGGAGCTGTTTTTT. This chain connects TRBV2 to TRBJ2-2, with TRBD2 matching 8 bases. Trimming cost V 6 bases and J 4 bases; bases outside gene matches: 7. The CDR3 covers 15 residues. In germline, CDR1 is SNHLY, CDR2 FYNNEI.